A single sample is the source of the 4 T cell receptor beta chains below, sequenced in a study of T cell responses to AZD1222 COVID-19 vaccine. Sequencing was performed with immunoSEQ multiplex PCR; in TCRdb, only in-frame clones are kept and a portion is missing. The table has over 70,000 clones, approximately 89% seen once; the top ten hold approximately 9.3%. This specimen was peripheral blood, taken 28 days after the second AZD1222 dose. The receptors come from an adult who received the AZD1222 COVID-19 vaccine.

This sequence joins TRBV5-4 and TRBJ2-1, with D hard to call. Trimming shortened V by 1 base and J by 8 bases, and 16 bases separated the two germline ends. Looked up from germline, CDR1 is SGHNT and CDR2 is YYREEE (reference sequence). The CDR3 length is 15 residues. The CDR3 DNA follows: TGTGCCAGCAGCTTGTTGCTCTCAGGTGGTGATGAGCAGTTCTTC. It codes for CASSLLLSGGDEQFF.

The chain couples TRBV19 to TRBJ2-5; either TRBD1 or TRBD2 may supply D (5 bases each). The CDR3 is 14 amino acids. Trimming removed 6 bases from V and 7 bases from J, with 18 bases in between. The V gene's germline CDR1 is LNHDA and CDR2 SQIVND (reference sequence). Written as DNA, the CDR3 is TGTGCCAGTAGGAACCGGGACGCCTCAGGGACCCAGTACTTC. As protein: CASRNRDASGTQYF.

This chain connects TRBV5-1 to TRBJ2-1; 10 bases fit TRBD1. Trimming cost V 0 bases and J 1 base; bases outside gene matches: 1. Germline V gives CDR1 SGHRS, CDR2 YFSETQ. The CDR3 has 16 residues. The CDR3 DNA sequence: TGCGCCAGCAGCTTGGGGACAGGGGGTTCCTACAATGAGCAGTTCTTC. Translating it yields CASSLGTGGSYNEQFF.

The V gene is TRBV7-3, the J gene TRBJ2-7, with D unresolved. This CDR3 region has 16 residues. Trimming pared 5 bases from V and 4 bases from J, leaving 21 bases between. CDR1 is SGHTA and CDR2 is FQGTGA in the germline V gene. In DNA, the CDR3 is TGTGCCAGCAGCCGCACCCCGAGGTGCGACGAGTACGAGCAGTACGTC. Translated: CASSRTPRCDEYEQYV.